This TCR beta chain derives from a study of cytomegalovirus exposure and HLA in healthy donors. The germline V gene has CDR1 SGDLS and CDR2 YYNGEE. The CDR3 spans 13 residues. V lost 3 bases, J lost 3 bases, and 9 bases lay in between. Measured with immunoSEQ multiplex PCR; TCRdb has only the in-frame clones, and not every one. The sample lists some 59,000 clones; about 92% were seen once. General study findings and limits: Usually a TCR sequence was rare, but some public TCRs were found in many donors. Reports indicated that the classifier achieved high specificity and sensitivity in diagnosing cytomegalovirus status. Overall, some 160 TCR beta chains were annotated as cytomegalovirus-associated.

Remarks on this clone: Its antigen is unknown.

The donors were in the roughly 130-subject validation cohort, distinct from the 666-subject first cohort. The chain is built from TRBV9 and TRBJ2-5; TRBD1 might be the D (5 bases). Sequencing used PBMCs. The TCR sequence derives from a woman aged 18-30 years in good health and CMV-seropositive. CDR3 sequence: CASSGQPKETQYF. Written as DNA, the CDR3 is TGTGCCAGCAGCGGACAGCCTAAAGAGACCCAGTACTTC.